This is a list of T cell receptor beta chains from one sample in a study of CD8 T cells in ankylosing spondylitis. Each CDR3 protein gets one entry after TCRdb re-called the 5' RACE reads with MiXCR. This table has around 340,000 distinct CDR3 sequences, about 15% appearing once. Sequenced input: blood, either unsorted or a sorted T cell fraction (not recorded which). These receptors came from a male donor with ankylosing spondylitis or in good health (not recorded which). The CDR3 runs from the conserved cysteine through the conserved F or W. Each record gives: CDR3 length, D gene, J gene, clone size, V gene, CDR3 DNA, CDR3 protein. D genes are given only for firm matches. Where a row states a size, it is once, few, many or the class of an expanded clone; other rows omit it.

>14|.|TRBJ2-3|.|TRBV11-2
TGTGCCAGCAGCAGGGTTTTTAGCACAGATACGCAGTATTTT
CASSRVFSTDTQYF
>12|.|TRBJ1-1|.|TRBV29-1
TGCAGCGTTGTACCTGGACAGCCCGAAGCTTTCTTT
CSVVPGQPEAFF
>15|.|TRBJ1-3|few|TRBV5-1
TGCGCCAGCAGCTCACGACAGGCTTCTGGAAACACCATATATTTT
CASSSRQASGNTIYF
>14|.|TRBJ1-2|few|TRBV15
TGTGCCACCAGCAGAGTTCAGGGCATGGATGGCTACACCTTC
CATSRVQGMDGYTF
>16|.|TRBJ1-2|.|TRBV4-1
TGCGCCAGCAGCCGAGAAGTCTCCGCCTCTAACTATGGCTACACCTTC
CASSREVSASNYGYTF
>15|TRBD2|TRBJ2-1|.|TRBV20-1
TGCAGTGCTAGAGGGACTAGCGGGGTGGCTAGTGAGCAGTTCTTC
CSARGTSGVASEQFF
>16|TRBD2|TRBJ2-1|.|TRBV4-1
TGCGCCAGCAGCCAAGGAAGCGGGATCTCCTACAATGAGCAGTTCTTC
CASSQGSGISYNEQFF
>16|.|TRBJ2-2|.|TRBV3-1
TGTGCCAGCAGCCTTGGACAATTAAGGGGGACCGGGGAGCTGTTTTTT
CASSLGQLRGTGELFF
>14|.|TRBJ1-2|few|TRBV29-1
TGCAGCGTTGCTCGGGGTACCAGTGACTATGGCTACACCTTC
CSVARGTSDYGYTF
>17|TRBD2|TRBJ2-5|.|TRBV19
TGTGCCAGTAGTATCTCCTCCAGACCCCGGGGGGAAGAGACCCAGTACTTC
CASSISSRPRGEETQYF
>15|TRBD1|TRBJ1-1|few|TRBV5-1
TGCGCCAGCAGCTCAACAGGGGCTCCAGCCACTGAAGCTTTCTTT
CASSSTGAPATEAFF
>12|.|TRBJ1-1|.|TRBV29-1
TGCAGCGTCCGGGGGGAGGGAGCTCAAGCTTTCTTT
CSVRGEGAQAFF
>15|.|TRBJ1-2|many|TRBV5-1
TGCGCCAGCAGCTCCGGGTTCCAACTACACTATGGCTACACCTTC
CASSSGFQLHYGYTF
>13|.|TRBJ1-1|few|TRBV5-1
TGCGCCAGCAGAGCCGACACCCTATTTGAAGCTTTCTTT
CASRADTLFEAFF
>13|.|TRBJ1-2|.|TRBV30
TGTGCCTGGGCCCCCAGGGGAAGGTATGGCTACACCTTC
CAWAPRGRYGYTF
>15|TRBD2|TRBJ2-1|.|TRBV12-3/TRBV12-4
TGTGCCAGCAGAGCGGGGGTCCGCTCCTACAATGAGCAGTTCTTC
CASRAGVRSYNEQFF
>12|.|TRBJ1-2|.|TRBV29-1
TGCAGCGCCGTGCCCTTTAAGGATGGCTACACCTTC
CSAVPFKDGYTF
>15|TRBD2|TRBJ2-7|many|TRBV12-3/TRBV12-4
TGTGCCAGCAGTGCGGGACTAGCGGGGTCCTACGAGCAGTACTTC
CASSAGLAGSYEQYF
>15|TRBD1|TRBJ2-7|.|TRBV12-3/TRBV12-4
TGTGCCAGCAGCTCCGGGACAGGGGGCTTCAACGAGCAGTACTTC
CASSSGTGGFNEQYF
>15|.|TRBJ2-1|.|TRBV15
TGTGCCACCAGCAACGGGAGAATTATCGTGAGTGAGCAGTTCTTC
CATSNGRIIVSEQFF
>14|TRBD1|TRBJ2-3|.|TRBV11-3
TGTGCCAGCAGTAGCCAGGGGGCTACAGATACGCAGTATTTT
CASSSQGATDTQYF
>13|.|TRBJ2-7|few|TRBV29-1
TGCAGCGTTGGTCAGGGGTCTTCCTACGAGCAGTACTTC
CSVGQGSSYEQYF